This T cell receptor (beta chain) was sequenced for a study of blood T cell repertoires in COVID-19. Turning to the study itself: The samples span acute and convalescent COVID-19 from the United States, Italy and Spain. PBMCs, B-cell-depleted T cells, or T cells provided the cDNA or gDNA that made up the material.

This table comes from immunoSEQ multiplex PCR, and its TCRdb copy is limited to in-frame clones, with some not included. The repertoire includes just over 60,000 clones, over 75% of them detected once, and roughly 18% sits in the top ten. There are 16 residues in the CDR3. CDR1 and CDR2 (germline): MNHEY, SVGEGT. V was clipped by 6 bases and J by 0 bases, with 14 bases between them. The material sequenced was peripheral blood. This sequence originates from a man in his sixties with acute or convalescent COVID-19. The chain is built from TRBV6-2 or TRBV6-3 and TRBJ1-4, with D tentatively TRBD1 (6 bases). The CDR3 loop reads CASSSRAGATNEKLFF. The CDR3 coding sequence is TGTGCCAGCAGCTCCAGAGCAGGGGCAACTAATGAAAAACTGTTTTTT.